The clone carrying this TCR beta chain has a handful of counts. Primers: 60 Vbeta forward and 13 Jbeta reverse. Assay: immunoSEQ multiplex PCR; the TCRdb copy retains only in-frame clones and omits some. The sample shows 95,000 to 130,000 clones, around a tenth of them seen only once. These data come from a study of cytomegalovirus exposure and HLA in healthy donors. CDR1 is MNHNY and CDR2 is SVGAGI in the germline V gene (reference sequence). The ends were cut back, 6 bases at V and 4 bases at J, with 22 bases in the middle. This CDR3 is 16 amino acids long. The rearrangement uses TRBV6-6 and TRBJ2-7; maybe TRBD2 (5 bases). The sequenced sample was PBMCs. This clonotype was obtained from a man aged 25 to 45 in good health and CMV-seronegative. CDR3 DNA sequence: TGTGCCAGCAGACCCATTAGCAGTGGGAGTCTTTACGAGCAGTACTTC. Protein: CASRPISSGSLYEQYF.